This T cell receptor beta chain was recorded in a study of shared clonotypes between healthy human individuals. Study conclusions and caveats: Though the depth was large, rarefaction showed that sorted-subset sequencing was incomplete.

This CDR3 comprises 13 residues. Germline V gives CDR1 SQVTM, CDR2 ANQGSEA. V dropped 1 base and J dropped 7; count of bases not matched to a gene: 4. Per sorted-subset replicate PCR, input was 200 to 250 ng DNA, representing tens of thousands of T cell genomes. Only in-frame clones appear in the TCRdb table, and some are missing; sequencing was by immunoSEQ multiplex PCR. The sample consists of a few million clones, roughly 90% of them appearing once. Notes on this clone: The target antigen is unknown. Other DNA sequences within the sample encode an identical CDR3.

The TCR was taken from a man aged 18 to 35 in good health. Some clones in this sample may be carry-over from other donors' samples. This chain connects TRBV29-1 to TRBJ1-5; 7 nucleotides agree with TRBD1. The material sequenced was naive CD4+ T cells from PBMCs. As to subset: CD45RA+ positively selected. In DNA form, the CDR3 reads TGCAGCGTTGAAGGACAGGGAGGACAGCCCCAGCATTTT. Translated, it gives CSVEGQGGQPQHF.